The entry below describes one T cell receptor (beta chain). A read error is possible here, since a much larger clone lies one base away. The data are from a study of blood T cells in healthy people across ages. The authors ran a second PCR of 7 to 11 cycles using a sample-barcoded 5' primer and a J-beta primer mix. One entry per CDR3 protein, called by TCRdb with MiXCR from the 5' RACE reads. The sample holds about 930,000 distinct CDR3 sequences, 25% to 35% seen once. The CDR3 runs to 10 residues. CDR1 and CDR2 (germline): SQVTM, ANQGSEA. The junction had 7 bases not matched to a gene; V was cut back by 7 bases and J by 13 bases. The same data also went into a second study, on T cells of mothers and their children.

The sample was blood. The gene calls are TRBV29-1 and TRBJ2-1; TRBD1 matches at 7 bases. The TCR sequence derives from a woman between 40 and 55 years old in good health. This chain's CDR3 is CSAVRGQQFF. DNA for the CDR3: TGCAGCGCTGTAAGGGGGCAACAGTTCTTC.